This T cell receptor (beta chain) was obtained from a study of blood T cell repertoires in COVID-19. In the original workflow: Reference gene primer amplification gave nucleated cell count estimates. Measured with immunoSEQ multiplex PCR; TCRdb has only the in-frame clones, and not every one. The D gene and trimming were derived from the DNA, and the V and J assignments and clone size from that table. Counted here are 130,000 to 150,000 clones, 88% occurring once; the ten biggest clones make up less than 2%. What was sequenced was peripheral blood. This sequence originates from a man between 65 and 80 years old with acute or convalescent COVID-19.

The CDR3 DNA is TGTGCCAGCAGACTTACAGGGGCTAGCAATCAGCCCCAGCATTTT. This gives the protein CASRLTGASNQPQHF. This chain uses TRBV6-5 with TRBJ1-5; 7 positions agree with TRBD1. This CDR3 region has 15 residues. V shed 6 bases, J shed 0 bases, and the junction held 5 bases outside the gene matches. CDR1 and CDR2 from the germline V gene are MNHEY and SVGAGI.